This T cell receptor beta chain was sequenced in a study of graft-versus-host responses after intestinal transplantation. Study outcomes and limitations: Among circulating GvH clones, peak levels were associated with early post-transplant declines in HvG clones. GvH clones occurred in recipient marrow; some first appeared in ileum or blood.

In this sample, this clone turned up a few times. No antigen is known for it. Here immunoSEQ multiplex PCR was the method, and the copy in TCRdb shows in-frame clones only, minus some. The data hold some 90,000 clones, with 80% to 95% observed a single time. The CDR3 runs 14 residues. V lost 7 bases, J lost 5 bases, and 6 bases stayed unmatched. Sample: unstimulated CD8+ T cells sorted from spleen or lymph node cells, taken before intestinal transplant. This receptor was obtained from a human donor who received an intestinal transplant. V gene TRBV23-1 combines with J gene TRBJ2-7, with TRBD1 matching over 12 bases. TRBV23-1 has ORF status, its function being uncertain. CDR3 coding DNA: TGCGCCAGCACACCGGGACAGGGGGCCAACGAGCAGTACTTC. Encoded protein: CASTPGQGANEQYF.